This T cell receptor (beta chain) stems from a study of T cell clonotyping in hematopoietic cell transplantation. Whole-study results and caveats: Recipient TCR diversity dropped after transplant; expanded clonotypes rose from day 30 to 180. Broader posttransplant TCR repertoire diversity was predicted by graft donor and pretransplant recipient Inverse Simpson Index values. CD4 and CD8 repertoire contributions could not be separated without sorting.

A word on this clone: Its specificity is not known.

CDR1 is KGHSY, CDR2 FQNENV, per germline. V was shortened by 4 bases and J by 6 bases, with 12 bases between the two germline ends. The CDR3 length is 13 residues. Generated by immunoSEQ multiplex PCR, the TCRdb table keeps only in-frame clones and is missing some. The table lists tens of thousands of clones, 94% of them singletons, with 0.85% in the top ten. Sequencing used peripheral blood mononuclear cells. The sequence came from a woman in her forties or fifties in good health. Some clones in this sample may be carry-over from other donors' samples. The V gene is TRBV16, the J gene TRBJ1-2; possible D gene TRBD1, 6 bases. CDR3 sequence: CASSPRDNDGYTF. The CDR3 nucleotides read TGTGCCAGCAGCCCACGGGACAATGATGGCTACACCTTC.